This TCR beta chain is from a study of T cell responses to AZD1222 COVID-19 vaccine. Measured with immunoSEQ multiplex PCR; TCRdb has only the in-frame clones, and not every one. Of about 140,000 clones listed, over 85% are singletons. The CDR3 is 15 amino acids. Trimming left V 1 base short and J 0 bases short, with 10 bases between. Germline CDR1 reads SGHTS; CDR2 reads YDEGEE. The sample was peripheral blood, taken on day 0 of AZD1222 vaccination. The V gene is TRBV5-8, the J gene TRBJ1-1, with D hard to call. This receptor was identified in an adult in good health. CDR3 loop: CASSLSGRMNTEAFF. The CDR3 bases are TGTGCCAGCAGCTTGTCGGGCAGGATGAACACTGAAGCTTTCTTT.